Shown below are 28 T cell receptor beta chains from a single sample sequenced in a study of beta chain features in type 1 diabetes. Antigen specificity for these receptors is unknown. Study results and caveats: Shortening of TCRB CDR3s, moderate but significant, appeared in all four CD4+ subsets of Type 1 diabetes patients.

Of the isolated RNA, all was reverse transcribed, and so the sequenced material was expressed TCRB transcripts. Using immunoSEQ multiplex PCR, the repertoire was profiled, and TCRdb retains in-frame clones only, with some absent. The data contain about 400,000 clones, roughly 13% of them singletons. Sample: naive CD4+ T cells from blood. All receptors come from a woman between 18 and 30 years old with type 1 diabetes.

The chain uses TRBV5-1 and TRBJ1-5; 11 bases are a match to TRBD1. The CDR3 contains 16 residues. Looked up from germline, CDR1 is SGHRS and CDR2 is YFSETQ. V dropped 0 bases and J dropped 4; count of bases not matched to a gene: 3. The CDR3: CASSLGTGGMNQPQHF. The CDR3 DNA reads as TGCGCCAGCAGCTTGGGGACAGGGGGCATGAATCAGCCCCAGCATTTT.

This clone has more than one count but fewer than ten. The V gene is TRBV23-1, the J gene TRBJ2-3, with 9 bases aligning to TRBD1. TRBV23-1 is an ORF for which the function is uncertain. The CDR3 totals 15 residues. The ends lost 6 bases at V and 8 bases at J; junction bases unmatched: 12. The CDR3 reads CASSPPGQGLCTQYF. The CDR3 region has the DNA TGCGCCAGCAGCCCTCCGGGACAGGGTTTGTGTACGCAGTATTTT.

The V call is TRBV5-1, the J call TRBJ1-1, with 7 bases matching TRBD1. The CDR3 totals 15 residues. CDR1 and CDR2 (germline): SGHRS, YFSETQ. With V trimmed by 1 base and J by 3 bases, 6 bases remained unmatched. CDR3 sequence (DNA): TGCGCCAGCAGCTTGACAGGGGAGGTGGACACTGAAGCTTTCTTT. This translates into CASSLTGEVDTEAFF.

This clone was seen a few times. The V call is TRBV4-3, the J call TRBJ2-1; D not resolved. The CDR3 runs to 13 residues. V was shortened by 2 bases and J by 3 bases, with 5 bases between the two germline ends. Germline CDR1 and CDR2: LGHNA and YSLEER. CDR3 amino acids: CASSQSYYNEQFF. The CDR3 DNA follows: TGCGCCAGCAGCCAAAGCTACTACAATGAGCAGTTCTTC.

This clone was seen a few times. The genes are TRBV6-6 and TRBJ2-5; TRBD2 matches at 13 bases. With V trimmed by 6 bases and J by 4 bases, 8 bases remained unmatched. The CDR3 contains 16 residues. CDR1 is MNHNY and CDR2 is SVGAGI in the germline V gene (reference sequence). The CDR3 DNA sequence: TGTGCCAGCAGGAGTCCGGGACTAGCGGGAATAGAGACCCAGTACTTC. This gives the protein CASRSPGLAGIETQYF.

The sample holds a few counts of this clone. The CDR3 DNA is TGTGCCATCAGGGGAGCGGGAGGGCCGACAGATACGCAGTATTTT. This encodes CAIRGAGGPTDTQYF. The chain joins TRBV10-3 to TRBJ2-3; 10 positions match TRBD2. Trimming cost V 6 bases and J 3 bases; bases outside gene matches: 6. Germline assignment: CDR1 ENHRY and CDR2 SYGVKD. This CDR3 region has 15 residues.

The V gene is TRBV10-3, the J gene TRBJ1-2; 7 nucleotides line up with TRBD1. V lost 6 bases to trimming and J lost 7 bases; unmatched junction nucleotides: 8. CDR1 is ENHRY and CDR2 is SYGVKD in the germline V gene. The CDR3 totals 13 residues. CDR3 in DNA: TGTGCCATCAGGGGGACAGCCGTGGGTGGCTACACCTTC. Translation gives CAIRGTAVGGYTF.

The rearrangement joins TRBV28 to TRBJ2-7, with D uncertain. V dropped 4 bases and J dropped 4 bases, with 5 bases sitting between them. The CDR3 has 11 amino acids. The germline V gene has CDR1 MDHEN and CDR2 SYDVKM. CDR3 protein: CASSSRYEQYF. Here the CDR3 DNA reads TGTGCCAGCAGTTCTAGATACGAGCAGTACTTC.

The sample holds a few counts of this clone. The chain joins TRBV6-5 to TRBJ2-3; 7 bases agree with TRBD2. This CDR3 is built from 15 residues. The germline V gene encodes CDR1 MNHEY and CDR2 SVGAGI. J was trimmed by 6 bases and V by 0 bases; bases with no gene match: 6. This CDR3 reads CASSYSAGEGDTQYF. Here the CDR3 DNA reads TGTGCCAGCAGTTACTCCGCGGGGGAAGGGGATACGCAGTATTTT.

The CDR3 spells CAWTRGFGGYTF. Here the CDR3 DNA reads TGTGCCTGGACTCGGGGATTCGGAGGCTACACCTTC. The rearrangement links TRBV30 to TRBJ1-2; D is unresolved. V gave up 4 bases and J gave up 8 bases, with 14 bases separating them. CDR1 and CDR2 (germline): GTSNPN, SVGIG (reference sequence). The CDR3 totals 12 residues.

J is TRBJ1-1 and V is TRBV29-1; D is ambiguous. V lost 4 bases and J lost 7, with 19 bases in between. The CDR3 consists of 14 residues. The V gene's germline CDR1 is SQVTM and CDR2 ANQGSEA. In DNA form, the CDR3 reads TGCAGCGTTGTTATGATAGTCACCCGCGGTGAAGCTTTCTTT. Amino acids: CSVVMIVTRGEAFF.

The rearrangement joins TRBV30 to TRBJ1-1; 7 bases are a match to TRBD1. CDR1 and CDR2 from the germline V gene are GTSNPN and SVGIG (reference sequence). The J segment lost 0 bases and the V segment lost 2 bases, leaving 3 bases of the junction unmatched. CDR3 length equals 14 residues. This chain's CDR3 is CAWSLDRMNTEAFF. CDR3 coding DNA: TGTGCCTGGAGTTTGGACAGGATGAACACTGAAGCTTTCTTT.

The rearrangement joins TRBV2 to TRBJ1-5, with unresolved D. V lost 1 base and J lost 2, with 9 bases in between. CDR3 length: 15 amino acids. CDR1 and CDR2 (germline): SNHLY, FYNNEI. DNA of the CDR3: TGTGCCAGCAGTGAAGGGTCAGTGCGCAATCAGCCCCAGCATTTT. This gives the protein CASSEGSVRNQPQHF.

This chain uses TRBV5-4 with TRBJ2-3; D is uncertain. CDR1 SGHNT and CDR2 YYREEE come from the germline V gene (reference sequence). CDR3 length: 15 residues. Trimming removed 0 bases from V and 0 bases from J, with 8 bases in between. CDR3 region: CASSLAVLSTDTQYF. Written as DNA, the CDR3 is TGTGCCAGCAGCTTGGCCGTTTTAAGCACAGATACGCAGTATTTT.

The genes are TRBV9 and TRBJ2-1; D perhaps matches TRBD2 (6 bases). The V end lost 5 bases, the J end lost 0 bases, and 9 bases lay between the germline ends. The V gene's germline CDR1 is SGDLS and CDR2 YYNGEE. The CDR3 has 14 amino acids. The CDR3 nucleotides are TGTGCCAGCAGTAGGAGGGGCTCCTACAATGAGCAGTTCTTC. Protein product: CASSRRGSYNEQFF.

This clone was counted a few times. CDR3 nucleotide sequence: TGTGCCAGCAGCGTAGTTAGCGGACGCTACAATGAGCAGTTCTTC. The encoded protein is CASSVVSGRYNEQFF. This chain uses TRBV9 with TRBJ2-1; tentatively, D is TRBD2 (6 bases). This CDR3 has 15 amino acids. Trimming took off 0 bases at V and 3 bases at J, with 10 bases between the two ends. Germline values: CDR1 SGDLS, CDR2 YYNGEE.

V is TRBV30 and J is TRBJ2-2; D remains unclear. V lost 2 bases to trimming and J lost 7 bases, with 5 bases between them. The CDR3 has 11 amino acids. Germline V gene lookup returns CDR1 GTSNPN and CDR2 SVGIG (reference sequence). CDR3 amino acids: CAWSSVGELFF. The CDR3, as DNA: TGTGCCTGGAGTTCTGTCGGGGAGCTGTTTTTT.

This clone was seen a handful of times. The V gene is TRBV7-9, the J gene TRBJ1-1; the D is unclear. Per the germline V gene, CDR1 is SEHNR and CDR2 is FQNEAQ (reference sequence). CDR3 length: 13 amino acids. V dropped 4 bases and J dropped 2 bases, with 8 bases sitting between them. In DNA, the CDR3 is TGTGCCAGCAGCTCCCTTATTAACACTGAAGCTTTCTTT. Amino acid sequence: CASSSLINTEAFF.

This chain connects TRBV5-6 to TRBJ2-5, with TRBD1 as a possible D gene (6 bases). Germline-derived CDR1 and CDR2 are SGHDT and YYEEEE. The CDR3 length is 13 residues. Trimming removed 4 bases from V and 5 bases from J, with 12 bases in between. The CDR3, as DNA: TGTGCCAGCAGCCCGATAGGGGGTGAGACCCAGTACTTC. Translated, it gives CASSPIGGETQYF.

This clone was seen a handful of times. This sequence joins TRBV10-3 and TRBJ2-3, with D possibly being TRBD2 (5 bases). Per germline, CDR1 ENHRY and CDR2 SYGVKD. The V gene lost 8 bases and the J gene lost 4 bases, with 10 bases spanning the gap. The CDR3 sequence is 12 residues long. The CDR3 DNA is TGTGCCATCGAGGGCGCGGCAGATACGCAGTATTTT. This sequence encodes CAIEGAADTQYF.

The chain combines TRBV5-8 with TRBJ1-2; D perhaps matches TRBD1 (5 bases). Germline V lookup: CDR1 SGHTS, CDR2 YDEGEE. The V and J ends lost 0 bases and 3 bases respectively, with 12 bases between them. There are 15 residues in the CDR3. The CDR3 DNA reads as TGTGCCAGCAGCTTGGCGGCCGGGGGGGACTATGGCTACACCTTC. This codes for CASSLAAGGDYGYTF.

This chain uses TRBV9 with TRBJ2-7; TRBD1 might be the D (5 bases). Germline V gene lookup returns CDR1 SGDLS and CDR2 YYNGEE. The CDR3 extends over 11 amino acids. V shed 6 bases and J shed 6 bases, with 10 bases lying between them. This CDR3 reads CASKGKGEQYF. CDR3 nucleotides: TGTGCCAGCAAGGGGAAGGGCGAGCAGTACTTC.

This clone turned up a few times. Other DNA sequences from this sample encode an identical CDR3 as well. Written as DNA, the CDR3 is TGTGCCTGGAGTTCTTCTGGAAACACCATATATTTT. Translated: CAWSSSGNTIYF. The chain has TRBV30 and TRBJ1-3; D unclear. The CDR3 covers 12 residues. CDR1 is GTSNPN and CDR2 is SVGIG in the germline V gene (reference sequence). Trimming took 2 bases from V and 1 from J, leaving 3 bases between them. Full variable domain (remainder filled in from reference TRBV30 and TRBJ1-3): SQTIHQWPATLVQPVGSPLSLECTVEGTSNPNLYWYRQAAGRGLQLLFYSVGIGQISSEVPQNLSASRPQDRQFILSSKKLLLSDSGFYLCAWSSSGNTIYFGEGSWLTVV.

This clone was counted a single time. A read error may account for a junction end that differs from germline. This chain links TRBV7-9 with TRBJ1-2, with TRBD1 matching over 10 bases. Germline loops: CDR1 SEHNR, CDR2 FQNEAQ (reference sequence). The CDR3 is made up of 13 amino acids. The CDR3 loop is CASSHPAGQGVPF. CDR3 DNA sequence: TGTGCCAGCAGCCACCCCGCCGGACAGGGGGTCCCGTTC.

The genes are TRBV10-3 and TRBJ1-5; D gene ambiguous. V was trimmed by 3 bases and J by 7 bases, leaving 10 bases between them. There are 13 residues in the CDR3. CDR1 ENHRY and CDR2 SYGVKD come from the germline V gene. CDR3 sequence: CAISDGVGQPQHF. As DNA, the CDR3 is TGTGCCATCAGTGACGGGGTAGGCCAGCCCCAGCATTTT.

In this sample, this clone turned up a few times. This chain links TRBV7-2 with TRBJ2-5; 10 nucleotides agree with TRBD2. V lost 2 bases, J lost 5 bases, and 8 bases stayed unmatched. Germline V CDR1 and CDR2: SGHTA, FQGNSA. The CDR3 length is 16 residues. The CDR3 is CASSLMATSGYETQYF. The CDR3 DNA reads as TGTGCCAGCAGCTTAATGGCGACTAGCGGGTATGAGACCCAGTACTTC.

The chain employs TRBV5-1 and TRBJ2-5; TRBD1 agrees at 10 bases. The V segment lost 4 bases and the J segment 2 bases; nucleotides outside the gene matches: 2. The CDR3 length is 14 residues. Looked up from germline, CDR1 is SGHRS and CDR2 is YFSETQ. The CDR3 reads CASSQGQGQETQYF. The CDR3 DNA reads TGCGCCAGCAGCCAGGGACAGGGGCAAGAGACCCAGTACTTC.

J is TRBJ1-5 and V is TRBV6-6, with unresolved D. Deletions cut 6 bases from V and 6 bases from J, with 12 bases between. CDR3 length: 13 amino acids. CDR1 and CDR2 (germline): MNHNY, SVGAGI (reference sequence). This chain's CDR3 is CASSWEPSQPQHF. DNA of the CDR3: TGTGCCAGCAGCTGGGAGCCAAGTCAGCCCCAGCATTTT.